This T cell receptor beta chain was recovered during a study of blood T cell repertoires in COVID-19. CDR1 SGHTA and CDR2 FQGNSA come from the germline V gene. The V and J ends lost 1 base and 5 bases respectively, with 14 bases between them. The CDR3 covers 15 residues. Authors' analysis steps: Amplified reference gene primers provided the basis for estimating nucleated cell counts. This table comes from immunoSEQ multiplex PCR, and its TCRdb copy is limited to in-frame clones, with some not included. V and J calls and clone size follow that table, whereas D and trimming were derived from the DNA. The sample yields approximately 50,000 clones, around 81% seen once.

The receptor was derived from a man between 65 and 85 years old with active COVID-19. The chain carries TRBV7-2 and TRBJ1-2; weak D call: TRBD1 (5 bases). Sequenced: peripheral blood. CDR3 in DNA: TGTGCCAGCAGCTTAGATCTAGGGGTGGGATATGGCTACACCTTC. This sequence encodes CASSLDLGVGYGYTF.